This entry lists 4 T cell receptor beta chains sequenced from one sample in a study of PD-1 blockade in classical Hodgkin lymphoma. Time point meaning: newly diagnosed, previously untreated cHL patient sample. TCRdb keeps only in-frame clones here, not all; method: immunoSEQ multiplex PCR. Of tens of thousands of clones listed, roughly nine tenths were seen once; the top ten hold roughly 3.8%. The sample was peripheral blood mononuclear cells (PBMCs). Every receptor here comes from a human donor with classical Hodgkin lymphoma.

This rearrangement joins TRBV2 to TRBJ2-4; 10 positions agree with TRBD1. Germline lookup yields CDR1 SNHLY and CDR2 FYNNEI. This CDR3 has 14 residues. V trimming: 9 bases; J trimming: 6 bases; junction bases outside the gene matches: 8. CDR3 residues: CASHRDRGGNIQYF. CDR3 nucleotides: TGTGCCAGTCATCGGGACAGGGGAGGAAACATTCAGTACTTC.

The CDR3 sequence: CARTGVRGYTF. The CDR3, as DNA: TGTGCCAGGACAGGGGTGAGGGGCTACACCTTC. The rearrangement uses TRBV9 and TRBJ1-2, with 8 bases identical to TRBD1. Germline assignment: CDR1 SGDLS and CDR2 YYNGEE. J lost 8 bases, V lost 8 bases, and 5 bases had no gene match. This CDR3 has 11 amino acids.

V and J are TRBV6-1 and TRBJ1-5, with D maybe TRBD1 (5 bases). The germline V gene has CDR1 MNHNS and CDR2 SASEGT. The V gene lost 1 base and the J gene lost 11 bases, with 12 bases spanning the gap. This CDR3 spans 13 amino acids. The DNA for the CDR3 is TGTGCCAGCAGTGAAGGCTGGGACGCGACCCAGCATTTT. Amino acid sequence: CASSEGWDATQHF.

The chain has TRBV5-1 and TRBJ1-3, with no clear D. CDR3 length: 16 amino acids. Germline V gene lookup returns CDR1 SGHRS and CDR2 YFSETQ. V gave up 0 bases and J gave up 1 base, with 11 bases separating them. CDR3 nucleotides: TGCGCCAGCAGCTTGGCGGGGAGCTTGTCTGGAAACACCATATATTTT. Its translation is CASSLAGSLSGNTIYF.